The present entry profiles one T cell receptor beta chain with its context. The CDR3 has 13 amino acids. Trimming stripped 11 bases from V and 0 bases from J, with 11 bases between. The V gene's germline CDR1 is SNHLY and CDR2 FYNNEI. The source of the sample is a study of cytomegalovirus exposure and HLA in healthy donors. The primer mix had 60 Vbeta and 13 Jbeta primers. Assay used: immunoSEQ multiplex PCR; TCRdb lists only in-frame clones, some missing. The sample holds 95,000 to 150,000 clones, 83% seen once. The receptor was derived from a woman aged 40 to 50 in good health and CMV-seropositive. Sample: PBMCs. This chain connects TRBV2 to TRBJ2-1; D is unclear. The CDR3 protein is CAARQLSYNEQFF. Written as DNA, the CDR3 is TGTGCCGCCAGACAACTCTCCTACAATGAGCAGTTCTTC.